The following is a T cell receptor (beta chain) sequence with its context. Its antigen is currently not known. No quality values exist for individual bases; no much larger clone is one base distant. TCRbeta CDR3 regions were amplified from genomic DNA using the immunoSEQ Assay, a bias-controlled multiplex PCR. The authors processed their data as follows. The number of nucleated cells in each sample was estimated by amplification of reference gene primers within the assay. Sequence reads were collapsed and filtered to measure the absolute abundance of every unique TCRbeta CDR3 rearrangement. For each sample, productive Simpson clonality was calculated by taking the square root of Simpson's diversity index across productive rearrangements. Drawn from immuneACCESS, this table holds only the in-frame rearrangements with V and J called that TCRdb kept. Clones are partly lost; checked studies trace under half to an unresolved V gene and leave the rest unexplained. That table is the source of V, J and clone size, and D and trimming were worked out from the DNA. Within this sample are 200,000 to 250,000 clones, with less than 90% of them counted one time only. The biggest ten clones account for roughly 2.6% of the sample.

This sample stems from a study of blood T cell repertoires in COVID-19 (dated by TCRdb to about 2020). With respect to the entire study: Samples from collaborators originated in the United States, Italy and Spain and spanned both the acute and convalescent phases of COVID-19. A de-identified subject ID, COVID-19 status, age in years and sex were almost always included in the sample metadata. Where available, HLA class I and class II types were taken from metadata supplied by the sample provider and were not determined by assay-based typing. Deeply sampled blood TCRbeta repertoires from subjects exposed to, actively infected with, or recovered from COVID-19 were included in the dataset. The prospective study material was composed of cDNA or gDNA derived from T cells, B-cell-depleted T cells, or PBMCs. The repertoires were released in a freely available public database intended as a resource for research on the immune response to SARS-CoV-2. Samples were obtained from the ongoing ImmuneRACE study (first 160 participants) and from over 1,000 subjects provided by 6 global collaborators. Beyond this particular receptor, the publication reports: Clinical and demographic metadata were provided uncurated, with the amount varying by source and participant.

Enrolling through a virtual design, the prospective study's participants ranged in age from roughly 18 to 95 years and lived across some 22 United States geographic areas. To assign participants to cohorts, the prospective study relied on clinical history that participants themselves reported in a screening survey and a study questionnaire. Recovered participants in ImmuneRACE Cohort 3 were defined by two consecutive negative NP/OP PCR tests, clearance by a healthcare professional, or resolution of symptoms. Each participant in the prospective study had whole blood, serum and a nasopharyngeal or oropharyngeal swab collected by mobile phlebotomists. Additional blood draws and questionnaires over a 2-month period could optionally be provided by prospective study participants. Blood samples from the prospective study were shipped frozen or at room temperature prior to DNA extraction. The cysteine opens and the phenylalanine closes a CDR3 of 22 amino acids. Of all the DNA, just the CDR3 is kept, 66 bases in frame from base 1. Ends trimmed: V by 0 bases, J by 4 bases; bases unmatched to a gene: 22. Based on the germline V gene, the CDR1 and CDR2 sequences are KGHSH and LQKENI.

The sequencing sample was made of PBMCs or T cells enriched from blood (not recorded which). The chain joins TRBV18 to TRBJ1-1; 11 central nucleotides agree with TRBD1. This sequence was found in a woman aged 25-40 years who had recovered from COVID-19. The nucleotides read TGTGCCAGCTCACCACCCGGACAGGGGGCGCGAGAATTGGTCATGTTAAGCACTGAAGCTTTCTTT. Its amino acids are CASSPPGQGARELVMLSTEAFF.